What follows describes a single T cell receptor beta chain. Original data processing: Reference gene primers were amplified, and this amplification served to estimate nucleated cell counts. Clones were read by immunoSEQ multiplex PCR, and TCRdb kept only the in-frame ones, dropping some. The DNA gave D and trimming, while V, J and clone size come from that table. The sample lists 250,000 to 350,000 clones, over 75% occurring once. The germline V and J ends were trimmed by 3 bases and 4 bases, with 18 bases remaining between them. Looked up from germline, CDR1 is GTSNPN and CDR2 is SVGIG (reference sequence). This CDR3 is 15 amino acids long. This sample was taken from a study of blood T cell repertoires in COVID-19. Study overall: Samples taken during acute and convalescent COVID-19 were collected in the United States, Italy and Spain. Nucleic acid was either cDNA or gDNA, and it came from T cells, B-cell-depleted T cells, or PBMCs.

This sequence originates from a woman aged 45-60 years who had recovered from COVID-19. Sequencing input: peripheral blood. The J gene is TRBJ1-1, the V gene TRBV30; D is unclear. CDR3 amino acids: CAWRRRMTSGTEAFF. The CDR3 DNA sequence: TGTGCCTGGAGGAGACGGATGACCTCGGGCACTGAAGCTTTCTTT.